A selection of T cell receptor beta chains follows, all from one sample in a study of OX40 agonist ivuxolimab in advanced cancers. The protocol was immunoSEQ multiplex PCR, while the TCRdb copy is restricted to in-frame clones and leaves out a portion. The sample lists some 77,000 clones, roughly 91% occurring once. The sequences come from CD4+ or CD8+ T cells sorted from blood, collected in a trial of the OX40 agonist ivuxolimab. The receptors derive from an adult with an advanced solid tumor such as melanoma, head and neck, liver or kidney cancer. The conserved cysteine and the conserved F or W are not part of the CDR3 here. D genes are given only for firm matches.

cdr3_aa: ASSHRDGLGGYT
v_call: TRBV14
d_call: NA

cdr3_aa: ASSSRGDTEAF
v_call: TRBV5-1
d_call: NA

cdr3_aa: ASSFGRENIQY
v_call: TRBV5-4
d_call: NA

cdr3_aa: ASSLAQPGTGELF
v_call: TRBV5-1
d_call: NA

cdr3_aa: ASRDRGRPQETQY
v_call: TRBV6-1
d_call: TRBD1

cdr3_aa: ASSERDGRVTNTEAF
v_call: TRBV6-1
d_call: NA

cdr3_aa: ASSLMGQGNQPQH
v_call: TRBV7-6
d_call: NA

cdr3_aa: ASSAPQGLAGGETQY
v_call: TRBV28
d_call: TRBD2

cdr3_aa: ASSSRGQGYEQY
v_call: TRBV18
d_call: TRBD1

cdr3_aa: ASSMRGQGNTEAF
v_call: TRBV19
d_call: TRBD1

cdr3_aa: ASSLLGTANQPQH
v_call: TRBV28
d_call: TRBD1

cdr3_aa: ASSIKNTEAF
v_call: TRBV9
d_call: NA

cdr3_aa: ASSLGGTLMNTEAF
v_call: TRBV7-8
d_call: NA

cdr3_aa: ASSPAGEGETQY
v_call: TRBV7-6
d_call: TRBD2

cdr3_aa: ASSMGTGGTDTQY
v_call: TRBV19
d_call: TRBD1

cdr3_aa: ASSSRSATNEKLF
v_call: TRBV7-9
d_call: NA